The 14 T cell receptor beta chains below were found in one sample sequenced in a study of OX40 agonist ivuxolimab in advanced cancers. The library was prepared using the immunoSEQ multiplex PCR assay. TCRdb limited this immuneACCESS table to in-frame rearrangements with V and J called. A share of clones is missing; checked studies link under half to unresolved V genes, and the rest is unexplained. This sample is represented by roughly 30,000 clones; more than 75% of them were singletons. The leading ten clones occupy roughly 30% of the sample. Material: CD4+ or CD8+ T cells sorted from blood, obtained in a trial of the OX40 agonist ivuxolimab. Source of these receptors: an adult with an advanced solid tumor such as melanoma, head and neck, liver or kidney cancer.

The chain is built from TRBV27 and TRBJ2-2; TRBD2 agrees at 13 bases. CDR1 is MNHEY and CDR2 is SMNVEV in the germline V gene (reference sequence). This CDR3 has 16 residues. V shed 4 bases, J shed 4 bases, and the junction held 3 bases outside the gene matches. The CDR3 is CASSSLAGGVTGELFF. DNA for the CDR3: TGTGCCAGCAGTTCACTAGCGGGAGGGGTCACCGGGGAGCTGTTTTTT.

V and J are TRBV10-2 and TRBJ2-2; TRBD2 might be the D (7 bases). Trimming shortened V by 7 bases and J by 7 bases, and 13 bases separated the two germline ends. Germline lookup yields CDR1 WSHSY and CDR2 SAAADI. The length of the CDR3 is 13 residues. CDR3 bases: TGCGCCAGCACCCGAGGGGGGGGCGGGGAGCTGTTTTTT. It specifies CASTRGGGGELFF.

The gene calls are TRBV29-1 and TRBJ2-7; D is undetermined. V was pared by 7 bases and J by 0 bases, with 13 bases between. The germline CDR1 and CDR2 sequences are SQVTM and ANQGSEA. This CDR3 contains 13 residues. In DNA, the CDR3 is TGCAGCGCCCGGCCCGCGAGCTCCTACGAGCAGTACTTC. It is translated as CSARPASSYEQYF.

The CDR3 reads CASSQEGKWGEKLFF. In DNA form, the CDR3 reads TGTGCCAGCAGCCAAGAAGGGAAGTGGGGGGAAAAACTGTTTTTT. This rearrangement joins TRBV14 to TRBJ1-4, with D tentatively TRBD1 (5 bases). The germline V and J ends were trimmed by 0 bases and 8 bases, with 13 bases remaining between them. This CDR3 is built from 15 residues. Germline lookup yields CDR1 SGHDN and CDR2 FVKESK.

This chain joins TRBV6-1 and TRBJ2-1, with 10 nucleotides matching TRBD2. Germline CDR1 is MNHNS and CDR2 is SASEGT. There are 16 residues in the CDR3. J lost 8 bases, V lost 1 base, and 8 bases had no gene match. Written as DNA, the CDR3 is TGTGCCAGCAGTGAAGTACGCCTAGCGGGAGTCTATGAGCAGTTCTTC. It codes for CASSEVRLAGVYEQFF.

This chain links TRBV2 with TRBJ2-7, with a weak D call TRBD2 (5 bases). Germline loops: CDR1 SNHLY, CDR2 FYNNEI. This CDR3 has 16 residues. Trimming shortened V by 8 bases and J by 0 bases, and 20 bases separated the two germline ends. The CDR3 DNA is TGTGCCAGCTACCACTATGACGGGGAGAGCTCCTACGAGCAGTACTTC. It specifies CASYHYDGESSYEQYF.

J is TRBJ2-7 and V is TRBV19; the match to TRBD2 covers 9 bases. The CDR3 extends over 14 amino acids. Germline V CDR1 and CDR2: LNHDA, SQIVND (reference sequence). J was trimmed by 4 bases and V by 5 bases; bases with no gene match: 6. CDR3 sequence reads: CASSLLAGVYEQYF. Written as DNA, the CDR3 is TGTGCCAGTAGTCTCTTAGCGGGAGTTTACGAGCAGTACTTC.

The V gene is TRBV11-2, the J gene TRBJ2-5; D is unresolved. This CDR3 comprises 14 residues. The germline V gene has CDR1 SGHAT and CDR2 FQNNGV. The ends were cut back, 7 bases at V and 2 bases at J, with 14 bases in the middle. CDR3 region: CASKRWNEQETQYF. The CDR3 DNA sequence: TGTGCCAGCAAAAGGTGGAACGAACAAGAGACCCAGTACTTC.

The chain is built from TRBV10-3 and TRBJ1-2, with 8 bases lining up with TRBD1. After removal of 2 bases from V and 3 bases from J, the junction contained 8 bases not matched to a gene. Germline V gives CDR1 ENHRY, CDR2 SYGVKD. The CDR3 spans 16 residues. The CDR3: CAISEIPGQGHYGYTF. In DNA form, the CDR3 reads TGTGCCATCAGTGAGATCCCCGGACAGGGACACTATGGCTACACCTTC.

This clone is categorized as medium-sized. The CDR3 is CASSTPSGDPQETQYF. The CDR3 region has the DNA TGTGCCAGCAGCACCCCCTCGGGGGACCCGCAAGAGACCCAGTACTTC. The genes are TRBV7-9 and TRBJ2-5, with TRBD2 as a possible D gene (6 bases). Trimming pared 5 bases from V and 2 bases from J, leaving 18 bases between. Germline-derived CDR1 and CDR2 are SEHNR and FQNEAQ (reference sequence). The CDR3 spans 16 residues.

The chain couples TRBV7-6 to TRBJ2-3; D unresolved. Germline-derived CDR1 and CDR2 are SGHVS and FNYEAQ. The CDR3 has 13 residues. V dropped 4 bases and J dropped 5 bases, with 10 bases sitting between them. This CDR3 is CASSSHLGDTQYF. DNA of the CDR3: TGTGCCAGCAGCTCACACTTGGGAGATACGCAGTATTTT.

The rearrangement uses TRBV28 and TRBJ2-7, with TRBD1 identical over 8 bases. Germline assignment: CDR1 MDHEN and CDR2 SYDVKM. With V trimmed by 5 bases and J by 2 bases, 8 bases remained unmatched. The CDR3 has 15 residues. The CDR3 region has the DNA TGTGCCAGCAGTGAGCCGGACAGGGTCCCCTACGAGCAGTACTTC. Its protein product is CASSEPDRVPYEQYF. The full variable domain, with the rest looked up from reference TRBV28 and TRBJ2-7, is DVKVTQSSRYLVKRTGEKVFLECVQDMDHENMFWYRQDPGLGLRLIYFSYDVKMKEKGDIPEGYSVSREKKERFSLILESASTNQTSMYLCASSEPDRVPYEQYFGPGTRLTVT.

The genes are TRBV27 and TRBJ2-7; the match to TRBD1 covers 7 bases. This CDR3 is 14 amino acids long. The germline V gene encodes CDR1 MNHEY and CDR2 SMNVEV (reference sequence). The ends lost 0 bases at V and 3 bases at J; junction bases unmatched: 2. The CDR3 DNA is TGTGCCAGCAGTTTATCAGCAGGGGGCTACGAGCAGTACTTC. Its protein is CASSLSAGGYEQYF.

The rearrangement links TRBV9 to TRBJ2-7; 8 bases map to TRBD1. Germline V gives CDR1 SGDLS, CDR2 YYNGEE. Germline trimming cut 3 bases from V and 3 bases from J; bases unmatched to any gene: 5. The CDR3 is 14 amino acids. Written as DNA, the CDR3 is TGTGCCAGCAGCGAAGACAGGGGATTCTACGAGCAGTACTTC. It specifies CASSEDRGFYEQYF.